This is a list of T cell receptor beta chains from one sample in a study of Ad26.COV2.S vaccination and SARS-CoV-2 variants. Only in-frame clones appear in the TCRdb table, and some are missing; sequencing was by immunoSEQ multiplex PCR. The repertoire holds 440,000 or so clones, roughly 87% seen once, with 4.3% in the top ten. This specimen consisted of peripheral blood, obtained in a trial of Ad26.COV2.S vaccine versus placebo. These receptor sequences come from a person aged 18 to 65 who received the Ad26.COV2.S COVID-19 vaccine or a placebo. The CDR3 runs from the conserved cysteine through the conserved F or W. D genes are given only for firm matches. Expanded clones are given a class, and other clones once, few, many or no size at all.

d_gene	j_gene	len	abundance	v_gene	CDR3nt	CDR3aa
TRBD2	TRBJ2-1	13	NA	TRBV30	TGTGCCTGGAGCCCGGGACTAGCTAATGAGCAGTTCTTC	CAWSPGLANEQFF
NA	TRBJ2-3	16	NA	TRBV5-1	TGCGCCAGCAGCTCGCTTGGGCAGGGGCGTGGAGATACGCAGTATTTT	CASSSLGQGRGDTQYF
NA	TRBJ1-2	14	NA	TRBV6-1	TGTGCCAGCAGTGACAGGCGCCCCTACTATGGCTACACCTTC	CASSDRRPYYGYTF
NA	TRBJ1-5	16	NA	TRBV4-3	TGCGCCAGCAGCCAAGATTTTGGCAGGGGAGGTCAGCCCCAGCATTTT	CASSQDFGRGGQPQHF
TRBD1	TRBJ2-1	16	NA	TRBV5-1	TGCGCCAGCAGCTTGGACTGGGACAGGGGCCAGAGTGAGCAGTTCTTC	CASSLDWDRGQSEQFF
NA	TRBJ2-5	14	NA	TRBV9	TGTGCCAGCAGCGTAGGAAGGGGTGGCGAGACCCAGTACTTC	CASSVGRGGETQYF
TRBD2	TRBJ2-1	17	NA	TRBV25-1	TGTGCCAGCAGTGAATGGGGCGCTAGCGGCTCCTACAATGAGCAGTTCTTC	CASSEWGASGSYNEQFF
TRBD2	TRBJ2-7	15	NA	TRBV28	TGTGCCAGCAGTTCAGGACTAGCGGGATTCTACGAGCAGTACTTC	CASSSGLAGFYEQYF
NA	TRBJ1-5	14	NA	TRBV27	TGTGCCAGCAGTTTATTCAGGGGCGGTCAGCCCCAGCATTTT	CASSLFRGGQPQHF
NA	TRBJ1-6	14	few	TRBV6-6	TGTGCCAGCAGTCAAAAGCCCTATAATTCACCCCTCCACTTT	CASSQKPYNSPLHF
TRBD2	TRBJ2-5	16	NA	TRBV2	TGTGCCAGCAGCTCGGAAATAGCGGGGGCGGGGGAGACCCAGTACTTC	CASSSEIAGAGETQYF
TRBD2	TRBJ2-7	15	NA	TRBV7-2	TGTGCCAGCAGCCAATCTAGCGGGGGATCCTACGAGCAGTACTTC	CASSQSSGGSYEQYF
TRBD2	TRBJ2-7	15	NA	TRBV7-9	TGTGCCAGCAGCTTTGGACTAGCGGGTACCTACGAGCAGTACTTC	CASSFGLAGTYEQYF
TRBD2	TRBJ2-3	15	NA	TRBV19	TGTGCCAGTAGCCAGACTAGCGGGAGGAGGGATACGCAGTATTTT	CASSQTSGRRDTQYF
NA	TRBJ2-2	16	NA	TRBV9	TGTGCCAGCAGCGTAGGGGTACAGGCGTCCACCGGGGAGCTGTTTTTT	CASSVGVQASTGELFF
TRBD1	TRBJ2-3	15	few	TRBV5-4	TGTGCCAGCAGCCGGGGGACAGGGGGGCGCGATACGCAGTATTTT	CASSRGTGGRDTQYF
TRBD2	TRBJ2-3	16	NA	TRBV7-2	TGTGCCAGCAGCTTAGCAGCGGGAGGGCCCACAGATACGCAGTATTTT	CASSLAAGGPTDTQYF
TRBD1	TRBJ2-7	15	NA	TRBV5-8	TGTGCCAGCAGCTTCTCCGGGACAGGGTCCTACGAGCAGTACTTC	CASSFSGTGSYEQYF
NA	TRBJ1-2	14	NA	TRBV3-1/TRBV3-2	TGTGCCAGCAGCCCCCTACAGGGAATCTATGGCTACACCTTC	CASSPLQGIYGYTF
NA	TRBJ2-7	15	NA	TRBV4-3	TGCGCCAGCAGCCAAGCCTCCGGAAGCTCCTACGAGCAGTACTTC	CASSQASGSSYEQYF
NA	TRBJ2-3	15	NA	TRBV19	TGTGCCAGTAGTATACTGGCGGGGATCACAGATACGCAGTATTTT	CASSILAGITDTQYF
TRBD2	TRBJ2-2	18	NA	TRBV4-3	TGCACCAGCAGCCGACAAACGAGGACTAGCGGATCGGCCGGGGAGCTGTTTTTT	CTSSRQTRTSGSAGELFF
NA	TRBJ2-6	15	NA	TRBV19	TGTGCCAGTAGGGGGAGAAGCTCTGGGGCCAACGTCCTGACTTTC	CASRGRSSGANVLTF
NA	TRBJ1-2	13	NA	TRBV28	TGTGCCAGCAGACTAACGTGGTCAGGAGGCTACACCTTC	CASRLTWSGGYTF
NA	TRBJ1-2	14	NA	TRBV15	TGTGCCACCGGCTTAGGAGCTGCTAACTATGGCTACACCTTC	CATGLGAANYGYTF
NA	TRBJ2-3	15	NA	TRBV27	TGTGCCAGCAGTTTTAGGTCAGAAGGCACAGATACGCAGTATTTT	CASSFRSEGTDTQYF
NA	TRBJ1-5	13	NA	TRBV3-1/TRBV3-2	TGTGCCAGCAGCTCAACAGGGACTCAGCCCCAGCATTTT	CASSSTGTQPQHF
TRBD2	TRBJ2-1	13	NA	TRBV30	TGTGCCTGGCAGGGACTAGCGGGCAATGAGCAGTTCTTC	CAWQGLAGNEQFF
NA	TRBJ1-4	15	NA	TRBV27	TGTGCCAGCAGTTTGGTCGGGCTAACTAATGAAAAACTGTTTTTT	CASSLVGLTNEKLFF
NA	TRBJ1-2	12	NA	TRBV29-1	TGCAGCGTTGTCGGCAGGAACTATGGCTACACCTTC	CSVVGRNYGYTF
NA	TRBJ2-5	14	NA	TRBV5-4	TGTGCCAGCAGCTTGGCCGGGATCGGTGAGACCCAGTACTTC	CASSLAGIGETQYF
TRBD1	TRBJ1-1	15	once	TRBV5-6	TGTGCCAGCAGCTCACGGACAGGGTCAAACACTGAAGCTTTCTTT	CASSSRTGSNTEAFF
NA	TRBJ1-2	13	NA	TRBV12-3/TRBV12-4	TGTGCCAGCAGCCGTCAGCGGAACTATGGCTACACCTTC	CASSRQRNYGYTF
TRBD1	TRBJ2-7	12	NA	TRBV19	TGTGCCAGAGGACAGGGAGCGCACGAGCAGTACTTC	CARGQGAHEQYF
NA	TRBJ1-1	15	NA	TRBV7-6	TGTGCCAGCAGCTCGAATCTGGGGACAAACACTGAAGCTTTCTTT	CASSSNLGTNTEAFF
NA	TRBJ2-6	17	NA	TRBV18	TGTGCCAGCTCACCCAGGACCTTGGGGTCTGGGGCCAACGTCCTGACTTTC	CASSPRTLGSGANVLTF
NA	TRBJ1-1	14	NA	TRBV29-1	TGCAGCGTTGCACCAGGCGGAGTGAACACTGAAGCTTTCTTT	CSVAPGGVNTEAFF
TRBD2	TRBJ2-1	17	NA	TRBV28	TGTGCCAGCAGTCCCTCCCTCGGGACTACCTCCTACAATGAGCAGTTCTTC	CASSPSLGTTSYNEQFF
NA	TRBJ1-3	14	once	TRBV10-3	TGTGCCATCAGAAGGGGAGGGACTGGAAACACCATATATTTT	CAIRRGGTGNTIYF
NA	TRBJ2-7	12	NA	TRBV29-1	TGCAGCGTTGCTGACAGCGCCTACGAGCAGTACTTC	CSVADSAYEQYF